Below are 7 T cell receptor beta chains sequenced from a single sample in a study of molecular identifiers for immune sequencing clone quantification. TCRdb re-analysed the PCR reads in MiXCR, keeping a single row per CDR3 protein. Among hundreds of thousands of distinct CDR3 sequences, over 25% were seen once, and the ten largest hold about 0.84%. Sequenced: naive CD8+ T cells from blood, with Jurkat cell RNA spiked in. As to subset: FACS-sorted CD8+CD4-CCR7+CD45RA+ naive T cells. These receptors came from a human donor in good health. Some libraries in this study had Jurkat cell RNA spiked in.

The rearrangement joins TRBV18 to TRBJ1-2; unclear D gene. This CDR3 comprises 13 residues. CDR1 and CDR2 from the germline V gene are KGHSH and LQKENI. Trimming took off 0 bases at V and 8 bases at J, with 10 bases between the two ends. CDR3 sequence reads: CASSPPSDLGYTF. The CDR3 DNA reads TGTGCCAGCTCACCACCATCTGACCTAGGCTACACCTTC.

Worth noting for this clonotype: Just one base apart from a much larger clone, this may be a read error. The chain is built from TRBV5-5 and TRBJ2-7; weak D call: TRBD1 (5 bases). The germline V gene encodes CDR1 SGHKS and CDR2 YYEKEE (reference sequence). The CDR3 runs to 14 residues. The CDR3 nucleotides read TGTGCCTGCAGCTTGGCCCCAGGGTGGTACGAGCAGTACTTC. Residues: CACSLAPGWYEQYF. The full variable domain, with the rest looked up from reference TRBV5-5 and TRBJ2-7, is DAGVTQSPTHLIKTRGQQVTLRCSPISGHKSVSWYQQVLGQGPQFIFQYYEKEERGRGNFPDRFSARQFPNYSSELNVNALLLGDSALYLCACSLAPGWYEQYFGPGTRLTVT.

The chain has TRBV28 and TRBJ2-7; 8 bases are a match to TRBD1. The V gene's germline CDR1 is MDHEN and CDR2 SYDVKM. The V segment lost 7 bases and the J segment 3 bases; nucleotides outside the gene matches: 14. This CDR3 contains 16 residues. The CDR3 DNA reads TGTGCCAGCAATTCCTTCGACGGGACAGGAGACTACGAGCAGTACTTC. Its protein product is CASNSFDGTGDYEQYF.

This clonotype was observed many times. This chain joins TRBV7-2 and TRBJ2-7, with TRBD2 matching over 7 bases. This CDR3 comprises 13 residues. Germline lookup yields CDR1 SGHTA and CDR2 FQGNSA. V lost 5 bases, J lost 6 bases, and 7 bases stayed unmatched. CDR3 region: CASSPDWGGEQYF. CDR3 DNA sequence: TGTGCCAGCAGCCCAGACTGGGGGGGCGAGCAGTACTTC.

V is TRBV7-9 and J is TRBJ2-5; D gene unclear. This CDR3 has 14 residues. The V end lost 1 base, the J end lost 7 bases, and 13 bases lay between the germline ends. Germline loops: CDR1 SEHNR, CDR2 FQNEAQ (reference sequence). In DNA form, the CDR3 reads TGTGCCAGCAGCTTAGAGCTAGTCTCAGGGACCCAGTACTTC. It is translated as CASSLELVSGTQYF. Variable domain in full (rest from reference TRBV7-9 and TRBJ2-5): DTGVSQNPRHKITKRGQNVTFRCDPISEHNRLYWYRQTLGQGPEFLTYFQNEAQLEKSRLLSDRFSAERPKGSFSTLEIQRTEQGDSAMYLCASSLELVSGTQYFGPGTRLLVL.

This chain joins TRBV25-1 and TRBJ1-4; TRBD1 is a possible D gene (5 bases). Trimming took 3 bases from V and 10 from J, leaving 9 bases between them. This CDR3 is 12 amino acids long. Per the germline V gene, CDR1 is MGHDK and CDR2 is SYGVNS. The CDR3 here is CASSDSGGKLFF. The CDR3 bases are TGTGCCAGCAGTGATTCCGGGGGAAAACTGTTTTTT.

A note on this clonotype: A junction end diverges from the germline sequence, so it may reflect a read error. This chain joins TRBV6-2 or TRBV6-3 and TRBJ2-3; 9 bases are a match to TRBD1. This CDR3 is 13 amino acids long. Germline-derived CDR1 and CDR2 are MNHEY and SVGEGT. CDR3 sequence reads: CASSYFPGQGVFF. DNA of the CDR3: TGTGCCAGCAGTTACTTCCCGGGACAGGGAGTGTTCTTC.